A single T cell receptor (beta chain) is shown here with its context. The germline gives CDR1 SNHLY, CDR2 FYNNEI. Trimming shortened V by 6 bases and J by 3 bases, and 9 bases separated the two germline ends. The CDR3 totals 13 residues. The data belong to a study of blood T cell repertoires in COVID-19. Study-level information: Samples came from the United States, Italy and Spain, spanning acute and convalescent COVID-19.

Assay used: immunoSEQ multiplex PCR; TCRdb lists only in-frame clones, some missing. The repertoire holds about 420,000 clones, about 90% seen once, with roughly 0.84% in the top ten. The sequence was collected from a man aged 18 to 35 with COVID-19, enrolled during active disease. Material: peripheral blood. The chain employs TRBV2 and TRBJ1-5, with a weak D call TRBD1 (6 bases). The DNA for the CDR3 is TGTGCCAGCAGACCAGGGGTCAATCAGCCCCAGCATTTT. Residues: CASRPGVNQPQHF.